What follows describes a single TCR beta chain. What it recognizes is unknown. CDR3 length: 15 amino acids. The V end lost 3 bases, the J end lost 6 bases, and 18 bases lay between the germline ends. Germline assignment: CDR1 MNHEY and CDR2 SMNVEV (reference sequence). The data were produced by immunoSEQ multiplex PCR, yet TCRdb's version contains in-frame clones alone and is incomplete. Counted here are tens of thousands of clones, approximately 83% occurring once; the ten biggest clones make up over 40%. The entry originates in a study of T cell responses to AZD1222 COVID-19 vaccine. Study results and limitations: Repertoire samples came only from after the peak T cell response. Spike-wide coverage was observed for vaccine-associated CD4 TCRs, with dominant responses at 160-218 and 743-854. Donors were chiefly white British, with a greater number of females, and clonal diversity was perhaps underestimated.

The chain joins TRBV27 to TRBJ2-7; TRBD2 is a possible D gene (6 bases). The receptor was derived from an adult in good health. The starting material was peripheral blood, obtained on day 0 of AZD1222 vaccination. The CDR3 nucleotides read TGTGCCAGCAGTTTTCGTCCCTCGGGGGTCCGCGAGCAGTACTTC. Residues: CASSFRPSGVREQYF.